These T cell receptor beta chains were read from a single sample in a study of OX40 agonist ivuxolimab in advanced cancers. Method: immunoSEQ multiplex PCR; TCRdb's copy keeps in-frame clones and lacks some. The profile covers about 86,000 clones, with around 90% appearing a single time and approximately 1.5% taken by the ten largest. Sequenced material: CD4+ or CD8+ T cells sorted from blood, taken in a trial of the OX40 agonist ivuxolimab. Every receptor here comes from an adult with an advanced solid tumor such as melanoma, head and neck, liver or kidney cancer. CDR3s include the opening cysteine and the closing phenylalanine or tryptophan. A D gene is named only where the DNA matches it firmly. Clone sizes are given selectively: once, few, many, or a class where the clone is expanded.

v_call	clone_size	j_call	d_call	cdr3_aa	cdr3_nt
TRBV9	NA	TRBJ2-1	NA	CASSVSSTSYNEQFF	TGTGCCAGCAGCGTTAGTAGCACTTCCTACAATGAGCAGTTCTTC
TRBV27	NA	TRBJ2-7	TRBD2	CASSRLAGGFYEQYF	TGTGCCAGCAGTCGACTAGCGGGAGGTTTCTACGAGCAGTACTTC
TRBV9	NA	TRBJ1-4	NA	CASSVLGRGRVYEKLFF	TGTGCCAGCAGCGTATTAGGTCGGGGTAGGGTTTATGAAAAACTGTTTTTT
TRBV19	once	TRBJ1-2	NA	CATTDRGALYGYTF	TGTGCCACCACGGATAGGGGGGCCCTCTATGGCTACACCTTC
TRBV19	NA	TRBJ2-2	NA	CASSSQGRTGELFF	TGTGCCAGTAGTAGTCAGGGACGAACCGGGGAGCTGTTTTTT
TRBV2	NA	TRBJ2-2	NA	CASLVQVNTGELFF	TGTGCCAGTTTAGTGCAGGTTAACACCGGGGAGCTGTTTTTT
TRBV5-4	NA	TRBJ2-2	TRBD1	CASSLGQGISGELFF	TGTGCCAGCAGCCTCGGACAGGGGATCTCCGGGGAGCTGTTTTTT
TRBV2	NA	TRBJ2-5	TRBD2	CASSGTSGGGSQYF	TGTGCCAGCAGTGGGACTAGCGGGGGGGGCTCCCAGTACTTC
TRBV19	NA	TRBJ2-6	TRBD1	CASQDRGRSGANVLTF	TGTGCCTCTCAGGACAGGGGGCGTTCTGGGGCCAACGTCCTGACTTTC
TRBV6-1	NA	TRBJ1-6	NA	CATRDGHYNSPLHF	TGTGCCACCCGGGACGGTCATTATAATTCACCCCTCCACTTT